Below are 27 T cell receptor beta chains sequenced from a single sample in a study of OX40 agonist ivuxolimab in advanced cancers. Libraries were prepared by immunoSEQ multiplex PCR; TCRdb keeps only in-frame clonotypes and omits some of them. Of tens of thousands of clones detected, 75% to 85% appear once; the ten largest clones hold roughly 2.1%. The sample in question was CD4+ or CD8+ T cells sorted from blood, obtained in a trial of the OX40 agonist ivuxolimab. The source is an adult with an advanced solid tumor such as melanoma, head and neck, liver or kidney cancer.

The chain links TRBV6-6 to TRBJ1-2, with D unclear. V lost 5 bases, J lost 4 bases, and 11 bases lay in between. Germline lookup yields CDR1 MNHNY and CDR2 SVGAGI (reference sequence). This CDR3 region has 13 residues. The CDR3 DNA is TGTGCCAGCAGTCCTCAGAACGGCTATGGCTACACCTTC. It codes for CASSPQNGYGYTF.

The chain is built from TRBV28 and TRBJ1-3; 7 bases line up with TRBD1. Germline loops: CDR1 MDHEN, CDR2 SYDVKM. The V segment lost 6 bases and the J segment 1 base; nucleotides outside the gene matches: 12. The CDR3 extends over 17 amino acids. CDR3 DNA sequence: TGTGCCAGCAGCCACCAAAAAGGGGGCTGGTCTGGAAACACCATATATTTT. Its translation: CASSHQKGGWSGNTIYF.

This clone has more than one count but fewer than ten. The chain is built from TRBV7-2 and TRBJ2-5, with TRBD1 matching 9 bases. Germline loops: CDR1 SGHTA, CDR2 FQGNSA. This CDR3 comprises 17 residues. Losses at the gene ends were 7 bases for V and 5 bases for J; bases not matched to a gene: 17. CDR3 in DNA: TGTGCCAGCACCTCGTTATGGGACAGGGAATGGAGGGAGACCCAGTACTTC. This encodes CASTSLWDREWRETQYF.

Only one count was recorded for this clone. The V and J genes are TRBV28 and TRBJ2-7; D gene unclear. Germline-derived CDR1 and CDR2 are MDHEN and SYDVKM. The CDR3 sequence is 14 residues long. The V end lost 5 bases, the J end lost 5 bases, and 16 bases lay between the germline ends. Here the CDR3 DNA reads TGTGCCAGCAGTCGATTACCGCGTGGGAACGAGCAGTACTTC. Protein sequence: CASSRLPRGNEQYF. The full variable domain, rest sourced from reference TRBV28 and TRBJ2-7, is DVKVTQSSRYLVKRTGEKVFLECVQDMDHENMFWYRQDPGLGLRLIYFSYDVKMKEKGDIPEGYSVSREKKERFSLILESASTNQTSMYLCASSRLPRGNEQYFGPGTRLTVT.

The count of this clone is one. This chain connects TRBV6-5 to TRBJ2-5; D uncertain. This CDR3 has 14 residues. V shed 2 bases and J shed 9 bases, with 16 bases lying between them. Germline CDR1 MNHEY, CDR2 SVGAGI. The CDR3 DNA is TGTGCCAGCAGTTACCTGGGGTTCCAATTAGCCCAGTACTTC. It encodes CASSYLGFQLAQYF.

The chain employs TRBV30 and TRBJ1-2; D gene unclear. CDR1 and CDR2 (germline): GTSNPN, SVGIG (reference sequence). The CDR3 totals 12 residues. V lost 2 bases, J lost 4 bases, and 8 bases lay in between. Written as DNA, the CDR3 is TGTGCCTGGAGTTCGAGCGGCTATGGCTACACCTTC. Its protein product is CAWSSSGYGYTF.

The chain has TRBV5-4 and TRBJ2-1, with TRBD2 as a possible D gene (6 bases). Looked up from germline, CDR1 is SGHNT and CDR2 is YYREEE (reference sequence). The ends were cut back, 0 bases at V and 4 bases at J, with 14 bases in the middle. The CDR3 is 16 residues long. CDR3 loop: CASSLGAGRGYNEQFF. Written as DNA, the CDR3 is TGTGCCAGCAGCTTGGGGGCGGGACGTGGTTACAATGAGCAGTTCTTC.

V is TRBV30 and J is TRBJ1-3, with 8 bases fitting TRBD1. Germline CDR1 is GTSNPN and CDR2 is SVGIG (reference sequence). CDR3 length equals 16 residues. V gave up 4 bases and J gave up 0 bases; unmatched junction bases: 8. CDR3 DNA: TGTGCCTGGACAGTCAGGGGGCTTCACTCTGGAAACACCATATATTTT. Protein sequence: CAWTVRGLHSGNTIYF.

The gene calls are TRBV6-5 and TRBJ1-1; no clear D gene. The CDR3 totals 14 residues. V lost 3 bases and J lost 3, with 11 bases in between. Germline V gene data show CDR1 as MNHEY and CDR2 as SVGAGI. CDR3 nucleotide sequence: TGTGCCAGCAGTTATCGAACCTTGGACACTGAAGCTTTCTTT. This gives the protein CASSYRTLDTEAFF.

The J gene is TRBJ2-5, the V gene TRBV11-2, with D hard to call. V was pared by 2 bases and J by 5 bases, with 12 bases between. Germline V gene sequence: CDR1 SGHAT, CDR2 FQNNGV. This CDR3 comprises 14 residues. The CDR3 is CASSLTTPPETQYF. The CDR3 region has the DNA TGTGCCAGCAGCTTAACAACTCCACCGGAGACCCAGTACTTC.

This clone has more than one count but fewer than ten. The chain couples TRBV9 to TRBJ1-2; no clear D gene. Germline loops: CDR1 SGDLS, CDR2 YYNGEE. Trimming removed 4 bases at V and 2 bases at J, with 18 bases between. The CDR3 is 16 residues long. The CDR3 spells CASSTLLGGRNYGYTF. The CDR3 DNA reads TGTGCCAGCAGCACCCTCTTAGGAGGCAGAAACTATGGCTACACCTTC.

The chain couples TRBV6-6 to TRBJ1-1; 8 bases are shared with TRBD1. The ends lost 7 bases at V and 5 bases at J; junction bases unmatched: 9. CDR3 length: 14 amino acids. From germline, CDR1 is MNHNY and CDR2 SVGAGI (reference sequence). Written as DNA, the CDR3 is TGTGCCAGCACTAAGGGACAGGAGAGGACTGAAGCTTTCTTT. As protein: CASTKGQERTEAFF.

The V gene is TRBV28, the J gene TRBJ1-5; the D is unclear. Trimming cost V 0 bases and J 7 bases, with 4 bases left between them. Per germline, CDR1 MDHEN and CDR2 SYDVKM. This CDR3 region has 12 residues. As DNA, the CDR3 is TGTGCCAGCAGTTTATGGGGCCAGCCCCAGCATTTT. It encodes CASSLWGQPQHF.

This clone appeared once. The J gene is TRBJ2-7, the V gene TRBV6-5; 7 bases map to TRBD2. The CDR3 runs to 15 residues. Germline CDR1 is MNHEY and CDR2 is SVGAGI. Trimming at V came to 6 bases and at J to 4 bases, leaving 12 bases not matched to a gene. The CDR3 loop is CASRPGTMGLYEQYF. The CDR3 nucleotides read TGTGCCAGCAGACCGGGGACTATGGGATTATACGAGCAGTACTTC.

The chain links TRBV25-1 to TRBJ1-4; no clear D. CDR3 length: 14 residues. V lost 5 bases and J 0 bases, leaving 7 bases between the germline ends. Germline loops: CDR1 MGHDK, CDR2 SYGVNS. CDR3 nucleotides: TGTGCCAGCAGTTCACATACAACTAATGAAAAACTGTTTTTT. It codes for CASSSHTTNEKLFF. Full variable domain (missing parts from reference TRBV25-1 and TRBJ1-4): EADIYQTPRYLVIGTGKKITLECSQTMGHDKMYWYQQDPGMELHLIHYSYGVNSTEKGDLSSESTVSRIRTEHFPLTLESARPSHTSQYLCASSSHTTNEKLFFGSGTQLSVL.

The rearrangement links TRBV6-5 to TRBJ2-7; 7 bases agree with TRBD1. This CDR3 has 15 amino acids. Germline assignment: CDR1 MNHEY and CDR2 SVGAGI. J gave up 5 bases and V 6 bases, and 13 bases lay outside the gene matches. The DNA for the CDR3 is TGTGCCAGCAGCGGCGGTACGGACAGGATCGACGAGCAGTACTTC. It specifies CASSGGTDRIDEQYF.

This clone came up a few times. The rearrangement links TRBV29-1 to TRBJ2-7, with TRBD2 identical over 10 bases. J gave up 5 bases and V 6 bases, and 13 bases lay outside the gene matches. Germline lookup yields CDR1 SQVTM and CDR2 ANQGSEA. The CDR3 is 15 residues long. The DNA of the CDR3 is TGCAGCGTCAAGGGCCTAGCGGGAGTTCCCAACGAGCAGTACTTC. Translating it yields CSVKGLAGVPNEQYF.

This clone was seen just once. The chain is built from TRBV27 and TRBJ2-7, with D maybe TRBD1 (6 bases). Germline values: CDR1 MNHEY, CDR2 SMNVEV (reference sequence). The CDR3 runs 20 residues. V was shortened by 3 bases and J by 2 bases, with 29 bases between the two germline ends. CDR3 in amino acids: CASSFRYGLQGKVRTYEQYF. In nucleotides, the CDR3 is TGTGCCAGCAGTTTCAGGTACGGCTTGCAGGGGAAAGTTAGGACCTACGAGCAGTACTTC.

The chain employs TRBV28 and TRBJ2-1, with TRBD2 identical over 10 bases. From germline, CDR1 is MDHEN and CDR2 SYDVKM. With V trimmed by 5 bases and J by 3 bases, 7 bases remained unmatched. The CDR3 runs 16 residues. The CDR3 nucleotides are TGTGCCAGCAGTCCCTCTAGCGGGAGTCTCTACAATGAGCAGTTCTTC. It translates to CASSPSSGSLYNEQFF.

The chain joins TRBV2 to TRBJ2-2; 9 bases map to TRBD2. Germline loops: CDR1 SNHLY, CDR2 FYNNEI. Trimming cost V 7 bases and J 0 bases; bases outside gene matches: 6. This CDR3 is built from 16 residues. The CDR3 loop is CASKAGGLANTGELFF. The CDR3 coding sequence is TGTGCCAGCAAAGCGGGGGGTCTCGCGAACACCGGGGAGCTGTTTTTT. The whole variable domain, remainder taken from reference TRBV2 and TRBJ2-2, is EPEVTQTPSHQVTQMGQEVILRCVPISNHLYFYWYRQILGQKVEFLVSFYNNEISEKSEIFDDQFSVERPDGSNFTLKIRSTKLEDSAMYFCASKAGGLANTGELFFGEGSRLTVL.

This clone was seen a few times. The gene calls are TRBV25-1 and TRBJ1-5, with D unresolved. The V end lost 1 base, the J end lost 2 bases, and 6 bases lay between the germline ends. CDR1 and CDR2 (germline): MGHDK, SYGVNS. This CDR3 has 14 amino acids. CDR3 sequence: CASSEWGGNQPQHF. The CDR3 DNA is TGTGCCAGCAGTGAATGGGGTGGCAATCAGCCCCAGCATTTT.

V gene TRBV9 combines with J gene TRBJ2-5, with D uncertain. V was trimmed by 2 bases and J by 1 base, leaving 12 bases between them. Germline V lookup: CDR1 SGDLS, CDR2 YYNGEE. This CDR3 region has 15 residues. The CDR3 nucleotides are TGTGCCAGCAGCGTTAGTTGGGCCCCCCAAGAGACCCAGTACTTC. This encodes CASSVSWAPQETQYF.

Worth noting for this clone: The DNA is left out, because the CDR3 cannot be placed on it with certainty; the CDR3 is given as TCRdb lists it. The V and J genes are TRBV5-5 and TRBJ2-2; the D call of TRBD2 is as the table states it, not checked on the DNA. The germline V gene encodes CDR1 SGHKS and CDR2 YYEKEE (reference sequence). From its first to its last residue, the CDR3 has 15 amino acids. CDR3 residues: CASSFGGGNTGELSF.

This clone was observed once. The J gene is TRBJ1-5, the V gene TRBV9; 8 nucleotides agree with TRBD1. Germline trimming cut 0 bases from V and 5 bases from J; bases unmatched to any gene: 4. CDR3 size: 15 residues. Per germline, CDR1 SGDLS and CDR2 YYNGEE. The CDR3 reads CASSVGDRPHQPQHF. The CDR3 region has the DNA TGTGCCAGCAGCGTAGGGGACAGGCCCCATCAGCCCCAGCATTTT.

The chain links TRBV11-1 to TRBJ1-4; D perhaps matches TRBD1 (5 bases). Germline CDR1 SGHAT, CDR2 FQDESV (reference sequence). There are 16 residues in the CDR3. V gave up 5 bases and J gave up 5 bases, with 18 bases separating them. The DNA for the CDR3 is TGTGCCAGCAGCCCAGGGAGTGTGGGTAGAAATGAAAAACTGTTTTTT. It translates to CASSPGSVGRNEKLFF.

The chain uses TRBV19 and TRBJ1-3, with 9 bases matching TRBD1. CDR1 and CDR2 from the germline V gene are LNHDA and SQIVND (reference sequence). The junction had 3 bases not matched to a gene; V was cut back by 4 bases and J by 2 bases. This CDR3 has 15 amino acids. Written as DNA, the CDR3 is TGTGCCAGTAGTACGGACAGGGGTCCTGGAAACACCATATATTTT. Protein product: CASSTDRGPGNTIYF.

The V gene is TRBV6-6, the J gene TRBJ2-2; D is perhaps TRBD1 (5 bases). The CDR3 runs 14 residues. The V end was cut by 10 bases, the J end by 1 base, with 13 bases between. Germline CDR1 and CDR2: MNHNY and SVGAGI (reference sequence). The CDR3 sequence: CATSLDRNTGELFF. The DNA for the CDR3 is TGTGCCACCAGCCTCGACAGGAACACCGGGGAGCTGTTTTTT.